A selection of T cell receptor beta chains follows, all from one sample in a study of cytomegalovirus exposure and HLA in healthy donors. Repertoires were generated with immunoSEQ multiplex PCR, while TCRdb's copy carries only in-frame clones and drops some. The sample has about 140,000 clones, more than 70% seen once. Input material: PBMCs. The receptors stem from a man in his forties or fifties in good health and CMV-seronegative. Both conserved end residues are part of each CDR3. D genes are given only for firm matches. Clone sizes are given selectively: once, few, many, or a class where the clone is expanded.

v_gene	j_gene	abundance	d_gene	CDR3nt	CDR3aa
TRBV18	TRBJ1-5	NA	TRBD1	TGTGCCAGCTCCCGGGGGGACAGGGGGTCTGGGCAGCCCCAGCATTTT	CASSRGDRGSGQPQHF
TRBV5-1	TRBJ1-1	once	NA	TGCGCCAGCAGCCTTGGGGCCCAGAACACTGAAGCTTTCTTT	CASSLGAQNTEAFF
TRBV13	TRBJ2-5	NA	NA	TGTGCCAGCAGCATCTTATCGGGTGTAGAGACCCAGTACTTC	CASSILSGVETQYF
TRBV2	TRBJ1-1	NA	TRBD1	TGTGCCAGCAGTACATCACATACCGACAGGGGGACTGAAGCTTTCTTT	CASSTSHTDRGTEAFF
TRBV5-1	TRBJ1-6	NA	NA	TGCGCCAGCAGCCCCCGGAGCTCCTATAATTCACCCCTCCACTTT	CASSPRSSYNSPLHF
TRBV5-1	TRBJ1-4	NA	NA	TGCGCCAGCAGCTTGGGAGGGTCCCGGACTAATGAAAAACTGTTTTTT	CASSLGGSRTNEKLFF
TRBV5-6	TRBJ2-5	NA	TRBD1	TGTGCCAGCAGCTTGGGGCAGGGGGTGGGAGAGACCCAGTACTTC	CASSLGQGVGETQYF
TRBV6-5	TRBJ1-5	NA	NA	TGTGCCAGCAGTTACTCGGAGAATAGCAATCAGCCCCAGCATTTT	CASSYSENSNQPQHF
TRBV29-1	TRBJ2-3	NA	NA	TGCAGCGTTGAGCTAGAGCCCACAGATACGCAGTATTTT	CSVELEPTDTQYF
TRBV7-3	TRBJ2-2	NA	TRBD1	TGTGCCAGCAGCTTATTAGCTGGACAGGGGACAAACACCGGGGAGCTGTTTTTT	CASSLLAGQGTNTGELFF
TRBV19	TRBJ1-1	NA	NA	TGTGCCAGTAGCTTCTTTAACACTGAAGCTTTCTTT	CASSFFNTEAFF
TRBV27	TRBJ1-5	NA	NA	TGTGCCAGCAGTTTTGGGCGTAGCAATCAGCCCCAGCATTTT	CASSFGRSNQPQHF
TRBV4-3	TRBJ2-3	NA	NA	TGCGCCAGCAGCCAAGGGGTACTAGTTAGAGATACGCAGTATTTT	CASSQGVLVRDTQYF
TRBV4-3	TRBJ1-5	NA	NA	TGCGCCAGCAGCCAATTCTACCGAGACAGCCCCCAGCATTTT	CASSQFYRDSPQHF
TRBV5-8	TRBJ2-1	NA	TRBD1	TGTGCCAGCAGCTTGGGAACCGGGACAGGGATCGGTGAGCAGTTCTTC	CASSLGTGTGIGEQFF
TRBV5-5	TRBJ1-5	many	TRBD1	TGTGCCAGCAGCTTGGGTCAGGGGGAACAGCCCCAGCATTTT	CASSLGQGEQPQHF
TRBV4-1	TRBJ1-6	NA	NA	TGCGCCAGCAGCCAAGATAGAGCAGGGGTCGGTTCACCCCTCCACTTT	CASSQDRAGVGSPLHF
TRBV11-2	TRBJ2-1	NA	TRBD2	TGTGCCAGCAGCAATCCTCCTCCGGGACTAGCCTACAATGAGCAGTTCTTC	CASSNPPPGLAYNEQFF
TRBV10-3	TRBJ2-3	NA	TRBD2	TGTGCCATCAGTGAGTCGGGACTAGCGGGGTTCACAGATACGCAGTATTTT	CAISESGLAGFTDTQYF
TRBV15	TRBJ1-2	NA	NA	TGTGCCACCAGCAGAGAATTGGGGGCGGGCTATGGCTACACCTTC	CATSRELGAGYGYTF
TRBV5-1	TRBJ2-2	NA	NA	TGCGCCAGCAGCGTCGACAGTAAGAACACCGGGGAGCTGTTTTTT	CASSVDSKNTGELFF
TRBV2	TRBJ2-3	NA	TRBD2	TGTGCCAGCAGACTAGCGGGGAGCACAGATACGCAGTATTTT	CASRLAGSTDTQYF
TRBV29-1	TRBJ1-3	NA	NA	TGCAGCGTTCCTGGGGGGGGGAAGGTTTTCTCTGGAAACACCATATATTTT	CSVPGGGKVFSGNTIYF
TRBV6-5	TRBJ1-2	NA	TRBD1	TGTGCCAGCAGATGGACAGGGGGAAACTATGGCTACACCTTC	CASRWTGGNYGYTF
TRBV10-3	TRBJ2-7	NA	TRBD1	TGTGCCACGATGGGACAGGCGACCTACGAGCAGTACTTC	CATMGQATYEQYF
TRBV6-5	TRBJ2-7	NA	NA	TGTGCCAGCAGTCTCAACACCAGGAAAAGCGAGCAGTACTTC	CASSLNTRKSEQYF
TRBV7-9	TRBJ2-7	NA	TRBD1	TGTGCCAGCAGCGGAACAGGGGGCGTCCTCTACGAGCAGTACTTC	CASSGTGGVLYEQYF
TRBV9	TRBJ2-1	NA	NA	TGTGCCAGCAGCGTATTTATCGGGGACAATGAGCAGTTCTTC	CASSVFIGDNEQFF
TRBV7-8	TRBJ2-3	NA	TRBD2	TGTGCCAGCAGCTCGAGCCACGGACTAGCGGGGGATACGCAGTATTTT	CASSSSHGLAGDTQYF
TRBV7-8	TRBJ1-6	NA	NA	TGTGCCAGCAGCTTACCGTGGAGCTCCTATAATTCACCCCTCCACTTT	CASSLPWSSYNSPLHF
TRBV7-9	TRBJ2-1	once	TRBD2	TGTGCCAGCAGCTCTAATAGGACTAGCGGGGGGTCAGAGCAGTTCTTC	CASSSNRTSGGSEQFF
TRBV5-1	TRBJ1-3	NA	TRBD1	TGCGCCAGCAGCTTGGCCGGGACAGCAGTAAACACCATATATTTT	CASSLAGTAVNTIYF
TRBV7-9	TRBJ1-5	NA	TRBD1	TGTGCCAGCAGCCCCTCAGGGGGTCAAGGTCAGCCCCAGCATTTT	CASSPSGGQGQPQHF
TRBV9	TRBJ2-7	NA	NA	TGTGCCAGCAGCACCCTCCCCGCGGGACCACTTTACGAGCAGTACTTC	CASSTLPAGPLYEQYF
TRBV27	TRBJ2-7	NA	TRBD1	TGTGCCAGTTCACCGGGACAGCCGTGGTACGAGCAGTACTTC	CASSPGQPWYEQYF
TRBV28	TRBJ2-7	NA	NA	TGTGCCAGCAGTGAAAACCCGGGGATAGGCGAGCAGTACTTC	CASSENPGIGEQYF
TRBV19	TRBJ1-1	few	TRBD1	TGTGCCAGTAGTGACAGGGGAGGGGATACTGAAGCTTTCTTT	CASSDRGGDTEAFF
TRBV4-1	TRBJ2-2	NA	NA	TGCGCCAGCAGCCAAGTACTATCTCCGAACACCGGGGAGCTGTTTTTT	CASSQVLSPNTGELFF
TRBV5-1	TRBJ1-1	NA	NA	TGCGCCAGCAGCTTGGTGGGGGGGAGCGCTTTCTTT	CASSLVGGSAFF
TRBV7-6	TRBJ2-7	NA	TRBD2	TGTGCCAGCAGCTTAGCAGGTAGCGGGGATTACGAGCAGTACTTC	CASSLAGSGDYEQYF
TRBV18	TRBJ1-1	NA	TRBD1	TGTGCCAGCTCCCCAGGACAGGGCGCGTTCGCTTTCTTT	CASSPGQGAFAFF
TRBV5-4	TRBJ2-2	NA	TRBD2	TGTGCCAGCAGCTACAGGCTAGCGGGGATATCAACCGGGGAGCTGTTTTTT	CASSYRLAGISTGELFF
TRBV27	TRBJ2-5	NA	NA	TGTGCCAGCAGGATCAAGTGGGCCATCCAAGAGACCCAGTACTTC	CASRIKWAIQETQYF
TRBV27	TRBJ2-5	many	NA	TGTGCCAGCAGTTCCCGGGGTCCCAACCAAGAGACCCAGTACTTC	CASSSRGPNQETQYF
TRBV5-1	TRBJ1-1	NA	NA	TGCGCCAGCGCCAGGGGATCCCCCTTCAACACTGAAGCTTTCTTT	CASARGSPFNTEAFF
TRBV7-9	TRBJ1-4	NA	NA	TGTGCCAGCAGCTCGGTTTTGAGTGGTGAAAAACTGTTTTTT	CASSSVLSGEKLFF
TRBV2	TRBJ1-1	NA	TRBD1	TGTGCCAGCAGCGCAGACAGGGGCACTGAAGCTTTCTTT	CASSADRGTEAFF
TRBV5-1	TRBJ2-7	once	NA	TGCGCCAGCAGCGCCGCCGGGGAGGCCCACGAGCAGTACTTC	CASSAAGEAHEQYF
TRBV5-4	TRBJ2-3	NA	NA	TGTGCCAGCAGCTTGTACAGGAGCAGAGATACGCAGTATTTT	CASSLYRSRDTQYF
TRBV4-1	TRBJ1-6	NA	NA	TGCGCCAGCAGCCGCCAACAGGGATATAATTCACCCCTCCACTTT	CASSRQQGYNSPLHF
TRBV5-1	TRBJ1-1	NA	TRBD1	TGCGCCAGCAGCTTGGGACAGGGAAGCACTGAAGCTTTCTTT	CASSLGQGSTEAFF
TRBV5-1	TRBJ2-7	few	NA	TGCGCCAGCAAAGACGAGGTCGAGCAGTACTTC	CASKDEVEQYF
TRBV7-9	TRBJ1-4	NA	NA	TGTGCCAGCAGCTTAGGACAGCATGAAAAACTGTTTTTT	CASSLGQHEKLFF
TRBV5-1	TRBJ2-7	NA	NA	TGCGCCAGCAGCTTGGGGGCGCCCGCCTACGAGCAGTACTTC	CASSLGAPAYEQYF